This T cell receptor beta chain comes out of a study of blood T cell repertoires in COVID-19. There are 14 residues in the CDR3. CDR1 is SGHVS, CDR2 FQNEAQ, per germline. The ends lost 5 bases at V and 5 bases at J; junction bases unmatched: 7. The assay was immunoSEQ multiplex PCR, and TCRdb's table has in-frame clones only and misses some. Of 180,000 or so clones in the sample, 70% to 90% were seen once. Sequencing input: peripheral blood. J is TRBJ1-1 and V is TRBV7-8, with TRBD1 identical over 8 bases. The origin of this receptor is a man aged 55 to 70 with acute or convalescent COVID-19. CDR3 in amino acids: CASSLQGARTEAFF. For the CDR3, the DNA is TGTGCCAGCAGCCTGCAGGGGGCTCGGACTGAAGCTTTCTTT.